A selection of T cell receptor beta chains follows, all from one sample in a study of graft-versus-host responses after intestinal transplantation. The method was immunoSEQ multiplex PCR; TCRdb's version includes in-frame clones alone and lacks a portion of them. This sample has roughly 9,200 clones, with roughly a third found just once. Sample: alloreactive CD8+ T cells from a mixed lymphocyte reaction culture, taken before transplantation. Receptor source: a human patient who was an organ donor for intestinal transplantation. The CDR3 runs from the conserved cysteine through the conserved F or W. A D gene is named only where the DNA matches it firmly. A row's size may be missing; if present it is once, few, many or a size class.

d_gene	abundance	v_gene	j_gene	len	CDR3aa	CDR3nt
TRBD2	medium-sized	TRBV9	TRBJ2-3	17	CASSAGPGTTGTDTQYF	TGTGCCAGCAGCGCGGGGCCAGGGACTACGGGCACAGATACGCAGTATTTT
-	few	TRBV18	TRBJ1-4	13	CASSRHREGKLFF	TGTGCCAGCTCACGTCACAGGGAGGGAAAACTGTTTTTT
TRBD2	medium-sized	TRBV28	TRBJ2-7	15	CASSFGLAATYEQYF	TGTGCCAGCAGCTTCGGGCTAGCGGCAACCTACGAGCAGTACTTC
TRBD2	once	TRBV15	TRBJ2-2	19	CATSSRLAGGRDPHEELFF	TGTGCCACCAGCTCTCGACTAGCGGGGGGGCGGGACCCACACGAGGAGCTGTTTTTT
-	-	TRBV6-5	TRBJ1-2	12	CASAHLGDGYTF	TGTGCCAGCGCTCACTTAGGGGATGGCTACACCTTC
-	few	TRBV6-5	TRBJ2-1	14	CASSEKDSFNEQFF	TGTGCCAGCAGTGAGAAGGACAGTTTCAATGAGCAGTTCTTC
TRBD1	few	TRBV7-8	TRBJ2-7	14	CASSVGTGYDEQYF	TGTGCCAGCAGCGTCGGGACAGGGTATGACGAGCAGTACTTC
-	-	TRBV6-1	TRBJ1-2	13	CASTNKGGFGYTF	TGTGCCAGCACCAATAAAGGGGGATTTGGCTACACCTTC
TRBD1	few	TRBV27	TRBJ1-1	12	CASRTGITEAFF	TGTGCCAGCAGGACAGGGATCACTGAAGCTTTCTTT
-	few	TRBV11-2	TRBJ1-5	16	CASSSHLGGGNQPQHF	TGTGCCAGCAGCTCGCACCTAGGGGGTGGCAATCAGCCCCAGCATTTT
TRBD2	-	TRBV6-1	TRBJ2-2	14	CASTSGPNTGELFF	TGTGCCAGCACTAGCGGCCCAAACACCGGGGAGCTGTTTTTT
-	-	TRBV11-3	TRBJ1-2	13	CASSLDVRYGYTF	TGTGCCAGCAGCTTAGACGTTCGCTATGGCTACACCTTC
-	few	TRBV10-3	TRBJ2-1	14	CAIKREWSYNEQFF	TGTGCCATCAAACGGGAATGGTCCTACAATGAGCAGTTCTTC
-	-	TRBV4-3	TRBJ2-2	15	CASSQEGGATGELFF	TGCGCCAGCAGCCAAGAAGGGGGGGCCACCGGGGAGCTGTTTTTT
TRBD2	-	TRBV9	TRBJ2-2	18	CASSVGASGRGRTGELFF	TGTGCCAGCAGCGTAGGGGCTAGCGGGAGAGGGAGAACCGGGGAGCTGTTTTTT
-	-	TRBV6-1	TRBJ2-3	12	CASSEDRDTQYF	TGTGCCAGCAGTGAAGACAGAGATACGCAGTATTTT
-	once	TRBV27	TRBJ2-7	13	CASSLTQSYEQYF	TGTGCCAGCAGTTTAACACAATCCTACGAGCAGTACTTC
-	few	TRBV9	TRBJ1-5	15	CASSEGGGTGQPQHF	TGTGCCAGCAGCGAGGGGGGGGGTACGGGACAGCCCCAGCATTTT
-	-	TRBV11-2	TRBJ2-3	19	CASSLAFLSGHPSTDTQYF	TGTGCCAGCAGCTTAGCGTTCTTGAGTGGACATCCCAGCACAGATACGCAGTATTTT
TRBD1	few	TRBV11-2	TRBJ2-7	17	CASSLAYYRGSSYEQYF	TGTGCCAGCAGCTTAGCTTACTACAGGGGGTCCTCCTACGAGCAGTACTTC
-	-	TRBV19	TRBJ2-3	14	CASSMGALTDTQYF	TGTGCCAGTAGTATGGGGGCCCTCACAGATACGCAGTATTTT
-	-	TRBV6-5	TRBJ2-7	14	CASSDPRTAYEQYF	TGTGCCAGCAGTGACCCCAGGACAGCCTACGAGCAGTACTTC
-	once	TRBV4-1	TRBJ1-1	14	CASSLGQSNTEAFF	TGCGCCAGCAGCCTAGGACAGAGTAACACTGAAGCTTTCTTT
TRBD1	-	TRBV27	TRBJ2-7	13	CASSLDRTYEQYF	TGTGCCAGCAGTTTGGACAGGACCTACGAGCAGTACTTC
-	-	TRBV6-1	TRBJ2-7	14	CASSAYGDGYEQYF	TGTGCCAGCAGCGCTTACGGAGACGGCTACGAGCAGTACTTC
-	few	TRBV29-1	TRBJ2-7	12	CSGLDSDYEQYF	TGCAGCGGCCTGGACAGCGACTACGAGCAGTACTTC
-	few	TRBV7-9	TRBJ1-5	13	CASSLDRGQPQHF	TGTGCCAGCAGCTTAGATAGGGGTCAGCCCCAGCATTTT
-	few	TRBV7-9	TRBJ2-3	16	CASSPRGSRRPDTQYF	TGTGCCAGCAGCCCCCGGGGGTCAAGGCGTCCAGATACGCAGTATTTT
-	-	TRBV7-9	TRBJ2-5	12	CASSPPMETQYF	TGTGCCAGCAGCCCCCCAATGGAGACCCAGTACTTC
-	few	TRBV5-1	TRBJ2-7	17	CASSLGWGGGVSYEQYF	TGCGCCAGCAGCTTGGGGTGGGGCGGCGGGGTGTCCTACGAGCAGTACTTC
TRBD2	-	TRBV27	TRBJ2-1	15	CASSLSGGFNNEQFF	TGTGCCAGCAGTCTATCGGGGGGGTTTAACAATGAGCAGTTCTTC
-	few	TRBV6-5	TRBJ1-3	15	CASSSTRGSGNTIYF	TGTGCCAGCAGTTCCACTCGGGGGTCCGGAAACACCATATATTTT
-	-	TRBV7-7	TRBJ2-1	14	CASKASLADNEQFF	TGTGCTAGCAAGGCTAGCTTAGCGGACAATGAGCAGTTCTTC
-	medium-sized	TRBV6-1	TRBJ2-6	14	CASREGTGANVLTF	TGTGCCAGCAGGGAGGGCACTGGGGCCAACGTCCTGACTTTC
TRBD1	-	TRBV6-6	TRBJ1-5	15	CASSYVRTGDQPQHF	TGTGCCAGCAGTTACGTCAGGACAGGGGACCAGCCCCAGCATTTT
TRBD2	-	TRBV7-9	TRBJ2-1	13	CASSPGGDNEQFF	TGTGCCAGCAGCCCGGGGGGGGACAATGAGCAGTTCTTC
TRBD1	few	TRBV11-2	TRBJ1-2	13	CASSRGQPQGYTF	TGTGCCAGCAGCCGGGGACAGCCCCAAGGCTACACCTTC
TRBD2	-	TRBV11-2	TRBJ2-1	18	CASSLVESRGGAQNEQFF	TGTGCCAGCAGCTTAGTAGAATCTCGCGGGGGGGCCCAAAATGAGCAGTTCTTC
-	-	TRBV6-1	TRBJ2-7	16	CASSEPTAGEGNEQYF	TGTGCCAGCAGTGAACCAACCGCAGGGGAAGGGAACGAGCAGTACTTC
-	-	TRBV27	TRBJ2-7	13	CASSFTGVNEQYF	TGTGCCAGCAGCTTCACCGGTGTCAACGAGCAGTACTTC
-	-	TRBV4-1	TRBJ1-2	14	CASSQPGHGDGYTF	TGCGCCAGCAGCCAACCCGGACACGGCGATGGCTACACCTTC
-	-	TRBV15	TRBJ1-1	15	CATSRDRSFVTEAFF	TGTGCCACCAGCAGAGATCGTAGTTTCGTCACTGAAGCTTTCTTT
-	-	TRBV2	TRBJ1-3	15	CASSVAEGIGNTIYF	TGTGCCAGCAGTGTGGCGGAGGGGATTGGAAACACCATATATTTT
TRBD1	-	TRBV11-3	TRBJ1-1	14	CASSSLGTDDEAFF	TGTGCCAGCAGCTCCCTCGGGACAGACGATGAAGCTTTCTTT
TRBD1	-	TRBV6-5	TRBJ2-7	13	CAVQGAETYEQYF	TGTGCCGTTCAGGGGGCGGAAACCTACGAGCAGTACTTC
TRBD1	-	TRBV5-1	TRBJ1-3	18	CASSSGTGFYDSGNTIYF	TGCGCCAGCAGCTCCGGGACAGGGTTTTATGACTCTGGAAACACCATATATTTT
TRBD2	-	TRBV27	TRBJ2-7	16	CASSFGAAGSSYEQYF	TGTGCCAGCAGTTTCGGGGCAGCGGGGAGCTCCTACGAGCAGTACTTC
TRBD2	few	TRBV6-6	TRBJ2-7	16	CASSPTLAGASYEQYF	TGTGCCAGCAGTCCAACCCTAGCGGGGGCCTCCTACGAGCAGTACTTC
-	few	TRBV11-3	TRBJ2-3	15	CASSLWNGDTDTQYF	TGTGCCAGCAGCTTATGGAACGGAGACACAGATACGCAGTATTTT
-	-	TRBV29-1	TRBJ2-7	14	CSVEGGQGGYEQYF	TGCAGCGTTGAAGGGGGGCAGGGTGGCTACGAGCAGTACTTC
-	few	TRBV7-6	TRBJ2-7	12	CATGTGDYEQYF	TGTGCCACCGGGACTGGGGACTACGAGCAGTACTTC
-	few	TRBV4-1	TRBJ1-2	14	CASSQDGSSYGYTF	TGCGCCAGCAGCCAAGACGGGAGTAGCTATGGCTACACCTTC
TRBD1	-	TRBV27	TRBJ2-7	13	CASSQTGAYEQYF	TGTGCCAGCAGTCAGACAGGGGCCTACGAGCAGTACTTC
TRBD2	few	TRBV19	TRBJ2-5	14	CASSISGGGTAQYF	TGTGCCAGTAGTATCTCTGGCGGGGGGACGGCCCAGTACTTC
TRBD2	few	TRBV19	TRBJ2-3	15	CASSFGGESTDTQYF	TGTGCCAGTAGTTTCGGGGGGGAGAGCACAGATACGCAGTATTTT
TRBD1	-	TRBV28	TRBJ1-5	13	CASSGRGNQPQHF	TGTGCCAGCAGTGGCAGGGGGAATCAGCCCCAGCATTTT
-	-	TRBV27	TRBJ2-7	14	CASSWGGPGYEQYF	TGTGCCAGCAGTTGGGGGGGGCCTGGCTACGAGCAGTACTTC
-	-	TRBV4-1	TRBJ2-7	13	CASSQGSSDEQYF	TGCGCCAGCAGCCAAGGAAGCAGCGACGAGCAGTACTTC
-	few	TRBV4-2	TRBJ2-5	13	CASSPLLEETQYF	TGTGCCAGCAGCCCCCTCCTAGAAGAGACCCAGTACTTC
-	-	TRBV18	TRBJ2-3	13	CASSLSASDTQYF	TGTGCCAGCTCACTTAGCGCCTCAGATACGCAGTATTTT